This T cell receptor beta chain was documented in a study of cytomegalovirus exposure and HLA in healthy donors. As concerns this clone: Antigen unknown.

Study outcomes and limitations: When a later analysis was performed, an Asian-associated ancestry cluster reportedly had fewer N-insertions than the approximately 600-donor mean. Many donors carried some public TCRs, although rarity characterized most TCR sequences. Beyond CMV serostatus, there was no information to go on about immune exposure.

The PCR made use of 60 Vbeta and 13 Jbeta primers. Profiling relied on immunoSEQ multiplex PCR, and the TCRdb table lists in-frame clones only, not all of them. The table shows 100,000 to 120,000 clones, with over 12% occurring only once. The CDR3 is 13 amino acids. Germline lookup yields CDR1 MGHDK and CDR2 SYGVNS. The ends were cut back, 6 bases at V and 0 bases at J, with 8 bases in the middle. The clonotype originates from a female donor in good health and CMV-seronegative. Sequenced: PBMCs. The chain has TRBV25-1 and TRBJ1-1; D uncertain. The CDR3 is CASRRGMNTEAFF. The CDR3 coding sequence is TGTGCCAGCAGAAGAGGCATGAACACTGAAGCTTTCTTT.